The 19 T cell receptor beta chains presented below share a single source sample, sequenced in a study of shared clonotypes between healthy human individuals. The method was immunoSEQ multiplex PCR; TCRdb's version includes in-frame clones alone and lacks a portion of them. The data contain 2 million to 3 million clones, over 85% of them singletons. Sequenced sample: naive CD4+ T cells from PBMCs. Subset reported: CD45RA+ positively selected. These TCRs come from a man aged 18 to 29 in good health. Some clones in this sample may be carry-over from other donors' samples.

The rearrangement links TRBV7-3 to TRBJ2-2, with a weak D call TRBD1 (6 bases). Germline V gene sequence: CDR1 SGHTA, CDR2 FQGTGA. This CDR3 is 16 amino acids long. Trimming cost V 5 bases and J 7 bases, with 20 bases left between them. The CDR3 nucleotides are TGTGCCAGCAGCCCCGCAGGGGCACGGGGCGGCGGGGAGCTGTTTTTT. It specifies CASSPAGARGGGELFF.

V gene TRBV28 combines with J gene TRBJ2-7; D gene unclear. The CDR3 runs to 15 residues. Germline V gene data show CDR1 as MDHEN and CDR2 as SYDVKM. Trimming cost V 7 bases and J 3 bases, with 19 bases left between them. The CDR3 nucleotides are TGTGCCAGCACCCCGGGTGGGTCACCCGTCTACGAGCAGTACTTC. This sequence encodes CASTPGGSPVYEQYF.

This clone has just a few counts. The chain employs TRBV7-9 and TRBJ1-1; D ambiguous. V dropped 3 bases and J dropped 5 bases, with 13 bases sitting between them. The germline CDR1 and CDR2 sequences are SEHNR and FQNEAQ (reference sequence). The CDR3 length is 14 residues. The CDR3 DNA reads TGTGCCAGCAGCTTTAGTGGTGGGGATACTGAAGCTTTCTTT. Its protein is CASSFSGGDTEAFF.

The CDR3, as DNA: TGTGCCAGCAGTCCCGGGACTTACCTCTACAATGAGCAGTTCTTC. Its translation: CASSPGTYLYNEQFF. The V call is TRBV7-3, the J call TRBJ2-1; D may be TRBD2 (6 bases). Germline CDR1 reads SGHTA; CDR2 reads FQGTGA. V was shortened by 6 bases and J by 3 bases, with 15 bases between the two germline ends. CDR3 length: 15 amino acids. The full variable domain, with the rest looked up from reference TRBV7-3 and TRBJ2-1, is GAGVSQTPSNKVTEKGKYVELRCDPISGHTALYWYRQSLGQGPEFLIYFQGTGAADDSGLPNDRFFAVRPEGSVSTLKIQRTERGDSAVYLCASSPGTYLYNEQFFGPGTRLTVL.

The chain has TRBV6-1 and TRBJ2-7; 7 positions agree with TRBD1. The V segment lost 5 bases and the J segment 2 bases; nucleotides outside the gene matches: 6. The CDR3 runs to 14 residues. CDR1 and CDR2 (germline): MNHNS, SASEGT. This CDR3 is CASSIRTGTYEQYF. DNA of the CDR3: TGTGCCAGCAGTATCCGGACAGGAACCTACGAGCAGTACTTC.

The chain couples TRBV10-1 to TRBJ1-4; D is uncertain. From germline, CDR1 is WNHNN and CDR2 SYGVQD (reference sequence). The V and J ends lost 3 bases and 10 bases respectively, with 12 bases between them. The CDR3 is made up of 13 amino acids. The CDR3: CASSETVLGKLFF. In DNA form, the CDR3 reads TGCGCCAGCAGTGAAACGGTGCTCGGAAAACTGTTTTTT.

This sequence joins TRBV13 and TRBJ1-5, with TRBD1 matching over 9 bases. With V trimmed by 5 bases and J by 5 bases, 1 base remained unmatched. Germline V CDR1 and CDR2: PRHDT, FYEKMQ (reference sequence). The CDR3 length is 13 residues. The DNA for the CDR3 is TGTGCCAGCAGCGGGGACAGGGATCAGCCCCAGCATTTT. This translates into CASSGDRDQPQHF.

The CDR3: CASSANEQGIQHF. CDR3 nucleotide sequence: TGTGCCAGCAGCGCAAATGAACAGGGAATCCAGCATTTT. J is TRBJ1-5 and V is TRBV9; maybe TRBD1 (6 bases). The V end was cut by 3 bases, the J end by 12 bases, with 16 bases between. Germline CDR1 SGDLS, CDR2 YYNGEE. The CDR3 runs to 13 residues.

This clone was seen just once. The chain couples TRBV5-5 to TRBJ2-1; the D is unclear. Germline V gene lookup returns CDR1 SGHKS and CDR2 YYEKEE (reference sequence). V lost 0 bases and J lost 0, with 16 bases in between. This CDR3 is 18 amino acids long. In DNA form, the CDR3 reads TGTGCCAGCAGCTTGGAATTGTCGGCGGCTCGCTCCTACAATGAGCAGTTCTTC. It yields the protein CASSLELSAARSYNEQFF.

The chain links TRBV6-5 to TRBJ1-2; possibly TRBD1 for D (5 bases). V gave up 2 bases and J gave up 7 bases, with 11 bases separating them. The CDR3 consists of 13 residues. Germline CDR1 is MNHEY and CDR2 is SVGAGI. The CDR3 here is CASSYGQGRGYTF. CDR3 sequence (DNA): TGTGCCAGCAGTTACGGGCAGGGTCGTGGCTACACCTTC.

The chain recombines TRBV20-1 with TRBJ2-1; TRBD2 aligns across 7 bases. Germline V lookup: CDR1 DFQATT, CDR2 SNEGSKA (reference sequence). The trim removed 3 bases at V and 14 bases at J, leaving 7 bases unmatched. The CDR3 consists of 11 residues. Here the CDR3 reads CSASRAGREFF. CDR3 DNA sequence: TGCAGTGCTAGTAGGGCGGGGAGGGAGTTCTTC.

The chain links TRBV29-1 to TRBJ2-5; the match to TRBD1 covers 9 bases. This CDR3 spans 15 amino acids. The germline V gene encodes CDR1 SQVTM and CDR2 ANQGSEA. V gave up 6 bases and J gave up 5 bases; unmatched junction bases: 13. In DNA, the CDR3 is TGCAGCGTCGTGGAGGCGGACAGGGGAGTCGAGACCCAGTACTTC. Its translation is CSVVEADRGVETQYF.

The genes are TRBV6-5 and TRBJ2-3, with TRBD1 matching 11 bases. Germline lookup yields CDR1 MNHEY and CDR2 SVGAGI. This CDR3 has 16 amino acids. The V gene end was trimmed by 0 bases and the J gene end by 6 bases; junction bases not matched to a gene: 5. The CDR3 is CASSYSRDRGADTQYF. DNA of the CDR3: TGTGCCAGCAGTTACTCTCGGGACAGGGGGGCGGATACGCAGTATTTT.

The chain combines TRBV7-8 with TRBJ2-3, with D possibly matching TRBD2 (5 bases). Germline CDR1 and CDR2: SGHVS and FQNEAQ. V was pared by 5 bases and J by 2 bases, with 11 bases between. CDR3 length: 14 amino acids. Here the CDR3 reads CASSPQRYTDTQYF. The CDR3 coding sequence is TGTGCCAGCAGCCCACAGCGGTACACAGATACGCAGTATTTT. Combining the CDR3 with reference TRBV7-8 and TRBJ2-3 gives the whole variable domain GAGVSQSPRYKVAKRGQDVALRCDPISGHVSLFWYQQALGQGPEFLTYFQNEAQLDKSGLPSDRFFAERPEGSVSTLKIQRTQQEDSAVYLCASSPQRYTDTQYFGPGTRLTVL.

V usage is TRBV10-3 and J usage is TRBJ2-3; D ambiguous. The CDR3 covers 13 residues. CDR1 and CDR2 (germline): ENHRY, SYGVKD. Trimming shortened V by 7 bases and J by 4 bases, and 12 bases separated the two germline ends. CDR3 amino acids: CAITPSTADTQYF. The CDR3, as DNA: TGTGCCATCACCCCATCTACCGCAGATACGCAGTATTTT.

This sequence joins TRBV4-3 and TRBJ2-3; D is uncertain. The CDR3 is made up of 16 amino acids. Per germline, CDR1 LGHNA and CDR2 YSLEER. Deletions cut 0 bases from V and 1 base from J, with 11 bases between. The CDR3: CASSQEAPGRTDTQYF. CDR3 sequence (DNA): TGCGCCAGCAGCCAAGAAGCCCCCGGGCGCACAGATACGCAGTATTTT.

The chain has TRBV28 and TRBJ1-2; D remains ambiguous. V was shortened by 5 bases and J by 4 bases, with 11 bases between the two germline ends. Germline-derived CDR1 and CDR2 are MDHEN and SYDVKM. The CDR3 consists of 13 residues. CDR3 sequence: CASSPIPVYGYTF. In nucleotides, the CDR3 is TGTGCCAGCAGTCCAATCCCGGTCTATGGCTACACCTTC.

The chain is built from TRBV19 and TRBJ2-5, with D tentatively TRBD1 or TRBD2 (5 bases each). Trimming stripped 6 bases from V and 5 bases from J, with 19 bases between. The CDR3 consists of 15 residues. The germline V gene has CDR1 LNHDA and CDR2 SQIVND (reference sequence). As DNA, the CDR3 is TGTGCCAGTAGCGCCCGGGACGCTAATTACGAGACCCAGTACTTC. Translation: CASSARDANYETQYF.

The chain is built from TRBV18 and TRBJ2-7; possibly TRBD1 for D (9 bases). The germline V and J ends were trimmed by 5 bases and 7 bases, with 21 bases remaining between them. Germline V gives CDR1 KGHSH, CDR2 LQKENI. The CDR3 is 15 amino acids. The CDR3 is CASSGTGGPGGEQYF. CDR3 DNA sequence: TGTGCCAGCTCAGGTACAGGGGGCCCGGGAGGGGAGCAGTACTTC.